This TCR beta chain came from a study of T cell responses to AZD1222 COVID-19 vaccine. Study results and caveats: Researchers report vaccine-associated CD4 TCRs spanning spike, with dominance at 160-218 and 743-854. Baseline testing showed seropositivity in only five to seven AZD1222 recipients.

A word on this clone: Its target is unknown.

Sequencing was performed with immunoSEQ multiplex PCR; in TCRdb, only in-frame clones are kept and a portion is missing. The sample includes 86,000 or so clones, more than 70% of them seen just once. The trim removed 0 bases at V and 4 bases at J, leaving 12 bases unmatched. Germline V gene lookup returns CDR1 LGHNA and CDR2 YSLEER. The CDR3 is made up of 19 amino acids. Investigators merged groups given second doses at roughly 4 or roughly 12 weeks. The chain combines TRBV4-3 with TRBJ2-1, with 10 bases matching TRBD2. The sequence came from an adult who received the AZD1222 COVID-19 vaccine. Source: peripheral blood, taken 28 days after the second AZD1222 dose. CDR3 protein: CASSQDFARASGGYNEQFF. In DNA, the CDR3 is TGCGCCAGCAGCCAAGATTTCGCTAGGGCTAGCGGGGGTTACAATGAGCAGTTCTTC.